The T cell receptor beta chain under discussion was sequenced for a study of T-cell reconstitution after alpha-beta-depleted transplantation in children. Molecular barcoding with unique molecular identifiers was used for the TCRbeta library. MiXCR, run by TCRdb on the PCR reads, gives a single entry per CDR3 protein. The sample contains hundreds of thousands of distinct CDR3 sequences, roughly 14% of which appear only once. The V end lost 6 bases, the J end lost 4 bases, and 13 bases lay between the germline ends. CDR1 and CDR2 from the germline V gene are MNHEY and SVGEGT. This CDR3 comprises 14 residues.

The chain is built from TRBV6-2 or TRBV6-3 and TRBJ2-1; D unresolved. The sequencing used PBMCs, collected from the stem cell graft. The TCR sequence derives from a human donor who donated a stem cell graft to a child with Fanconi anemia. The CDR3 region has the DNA TGTGCCAGCAGGAGCCGTATTCGTTACAATGAGCAGTTCTTC. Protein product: CASRSRIRYNEQFF.